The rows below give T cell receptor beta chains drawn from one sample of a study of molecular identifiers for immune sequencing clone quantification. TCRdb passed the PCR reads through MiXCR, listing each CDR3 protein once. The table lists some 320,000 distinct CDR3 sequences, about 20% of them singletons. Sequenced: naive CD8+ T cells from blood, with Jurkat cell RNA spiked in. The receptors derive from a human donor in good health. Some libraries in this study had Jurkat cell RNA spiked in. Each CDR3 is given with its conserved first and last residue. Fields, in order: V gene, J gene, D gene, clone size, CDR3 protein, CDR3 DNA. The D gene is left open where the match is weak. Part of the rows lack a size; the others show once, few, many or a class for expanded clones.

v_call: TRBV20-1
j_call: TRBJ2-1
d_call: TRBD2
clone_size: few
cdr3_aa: CSATVGLGLAPRRAETPSYNEQFF
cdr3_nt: TGCAGTGCCACCGTAGGGTTGGGACTAGCGCCGCGTAGGGCCGAGACCCCCTCCTACAATGAGCAGTTCTTC

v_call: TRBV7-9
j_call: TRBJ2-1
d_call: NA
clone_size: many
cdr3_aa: CASSPMQGLGNEQFF
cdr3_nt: TGTGCCAGCAGCCCGATGCAGGGGTTGGGAAATGAGCAGTTCTTC

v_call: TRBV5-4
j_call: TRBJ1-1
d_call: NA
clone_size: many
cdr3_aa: CASSWNVMNTEAFF
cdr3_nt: TGTGCCAGCAGCTGGAACGTCATGAACACTGAAGCTTTCTTT

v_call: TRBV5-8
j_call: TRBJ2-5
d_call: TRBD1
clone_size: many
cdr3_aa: CASSFRDRVQETQYF
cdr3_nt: TGTGCCAGCAGCTTCCGTGACAGGGTCCAAGAGACCCAGTACTTC

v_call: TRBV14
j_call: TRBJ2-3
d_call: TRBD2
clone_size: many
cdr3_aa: CASSQESSGRSTDTQYF
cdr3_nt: TGTGCCAGCAGCCAAGAGTCTAGCGGGCGTAGCACAGATACGCAGTATTTT

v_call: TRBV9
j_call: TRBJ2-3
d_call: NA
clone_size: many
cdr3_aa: CASSVDELSGPTDTQYF
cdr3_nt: TGTGCCAGCAGCGTAGACGAGCTCTCAGGCCCCACAGATACGCAGTATTTT

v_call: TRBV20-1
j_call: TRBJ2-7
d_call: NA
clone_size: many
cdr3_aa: CSAYRSQSSYEQYF
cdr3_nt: TGCAGTGCTTACAGGTCCCAGAGCTCCTACGAGCAGTACTTC

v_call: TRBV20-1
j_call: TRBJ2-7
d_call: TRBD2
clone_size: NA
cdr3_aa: CSASVGLAASYEQYF
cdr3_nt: TGCAGTGCTAGCGTGGGACTAGCGGCCTCCTACGAGCAGTACTTC

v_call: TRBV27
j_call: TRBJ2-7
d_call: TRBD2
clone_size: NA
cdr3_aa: CASRSGDEVSYEQYF
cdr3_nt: TGTGCCAGCCGAAGCGGGGACGAAGTGTCCTACGAGCAGTACTTC

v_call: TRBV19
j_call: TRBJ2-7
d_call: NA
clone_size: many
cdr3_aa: CASPSQWDKGCHEQYF
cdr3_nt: TGTGCCAGTCCCAGTCAATGGGACAAGGGCTGCCACGAGCAGTACTTC

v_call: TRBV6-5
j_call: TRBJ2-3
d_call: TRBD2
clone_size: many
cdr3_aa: CASSYRDYPNTDTQYF
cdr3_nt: TGTGCCAGCAGTTACCGGGACTACCCTAACACAGATACGCAGTATTTT

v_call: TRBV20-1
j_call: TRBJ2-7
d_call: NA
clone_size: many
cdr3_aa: CSAREQGAAVYEQYF
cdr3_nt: TGCAGTGCTAGAGAACAGGGAGCAGCTGTCTACGAGCAGTACTTC

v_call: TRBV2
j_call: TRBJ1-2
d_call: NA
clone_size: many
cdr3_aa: CASSERSNYGYTF
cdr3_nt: TGTGCCAGCAGTGAGCGGTCTAACTATGGCTACACCTTC

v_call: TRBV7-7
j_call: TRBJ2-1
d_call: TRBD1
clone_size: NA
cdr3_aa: CASSPDVTGVGNEQFF
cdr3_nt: TGTGCTAGCAGCCCGGACGTGACAGGGGTAGGGAATGAGCAGTTCTTC

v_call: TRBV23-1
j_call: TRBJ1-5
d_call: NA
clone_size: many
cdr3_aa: CASSQVLSRDGSNQPQHF
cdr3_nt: TGCGCCAGCAGTCAAGTCCTTTCCCGCGACGGTAGCAATCAGCCCCAGCATTTT

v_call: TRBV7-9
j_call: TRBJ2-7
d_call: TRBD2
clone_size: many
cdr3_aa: CASSPQRGTSGNYEQYF
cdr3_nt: TGTGCCAGCAGCCCTCAACGGGGGACTAGCGGAAACTACGAGCAGTACTTC

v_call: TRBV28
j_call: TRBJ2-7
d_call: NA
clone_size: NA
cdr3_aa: CASSTDRISSYEQYF
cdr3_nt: TGTGCCAGCAGTACGGACAGAATCAGCTCCTACGAGCAGTACTTC

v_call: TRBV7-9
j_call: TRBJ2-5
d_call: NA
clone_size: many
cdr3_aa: CASSPIGLQETQYF
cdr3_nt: TGTGCCAGCTCCCCTATAGGGCTTCAAGAGACCCAGTACTTC

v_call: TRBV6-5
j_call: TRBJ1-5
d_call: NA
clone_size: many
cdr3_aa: CASSYTSSNQPQHF
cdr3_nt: TGTGCCAGCAGTTACACCTCCAGCAATCAGCCCCAGCATTTT

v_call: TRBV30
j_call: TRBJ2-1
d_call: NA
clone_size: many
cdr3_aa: CAWSVSSSRQFF
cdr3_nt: TGTGCCTGGAGTGTATCCTCCAGCAGGCAGTTCTTC

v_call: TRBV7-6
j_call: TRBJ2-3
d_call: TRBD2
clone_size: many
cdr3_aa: CASSLAGGADTQYF
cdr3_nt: TGTGCCAGCAGTCTAGCGGGGGGGGCGGATACGCAGTATTTT

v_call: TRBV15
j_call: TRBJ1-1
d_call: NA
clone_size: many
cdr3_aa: CATSRPREGGTEAFF
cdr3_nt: TGTGCCACCAGCAGACCCCGGGAAGGTGGCACTGAAGCTTTCTTT

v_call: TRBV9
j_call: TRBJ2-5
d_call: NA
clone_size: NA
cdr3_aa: CASSGQQAPLQTQYF
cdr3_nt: TGTGCCAGCAGCGGTCAACAGGCGCCTCTCCAGACCCAGTACTTC

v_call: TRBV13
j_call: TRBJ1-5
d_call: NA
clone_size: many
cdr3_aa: CASSLGEGNSNQPQHF
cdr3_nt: TGTGCCAGCAGCTTAGGGGAGGGCAATAGCAATCAGCCCCAGCATTTT

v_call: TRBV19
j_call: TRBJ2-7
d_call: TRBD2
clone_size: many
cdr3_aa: CASSDGTSGNEQYF
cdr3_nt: TGTGCCAGTAGTGACGGGACTAGCGGGAACGAGCAGTACTTC

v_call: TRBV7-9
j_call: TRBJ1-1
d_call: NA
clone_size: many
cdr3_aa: CASSLDSSYTEAFF
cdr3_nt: TGTGCCAGCAGCTTGGACAGCTCATACACTGAAGCTTTCTTT

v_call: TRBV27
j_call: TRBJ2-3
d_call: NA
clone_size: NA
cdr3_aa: CASSPLQAGGLTQYF
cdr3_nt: TGTGCCAGCAGTCCGCTACAGGCCGGCGGGCTTACGCAGTATTTT

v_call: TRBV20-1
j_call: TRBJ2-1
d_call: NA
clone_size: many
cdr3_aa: CSAINNEQFF
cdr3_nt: TGCAGTGCCATCAACAATGAGCAGTTCTTC

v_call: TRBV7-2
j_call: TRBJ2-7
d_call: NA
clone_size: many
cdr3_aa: CASSLDRDSPRYEQYF
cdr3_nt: TGTGCCAGCAGCTTAGACCGGGACTCTCCCCGCTACGAGCAGTACTTC